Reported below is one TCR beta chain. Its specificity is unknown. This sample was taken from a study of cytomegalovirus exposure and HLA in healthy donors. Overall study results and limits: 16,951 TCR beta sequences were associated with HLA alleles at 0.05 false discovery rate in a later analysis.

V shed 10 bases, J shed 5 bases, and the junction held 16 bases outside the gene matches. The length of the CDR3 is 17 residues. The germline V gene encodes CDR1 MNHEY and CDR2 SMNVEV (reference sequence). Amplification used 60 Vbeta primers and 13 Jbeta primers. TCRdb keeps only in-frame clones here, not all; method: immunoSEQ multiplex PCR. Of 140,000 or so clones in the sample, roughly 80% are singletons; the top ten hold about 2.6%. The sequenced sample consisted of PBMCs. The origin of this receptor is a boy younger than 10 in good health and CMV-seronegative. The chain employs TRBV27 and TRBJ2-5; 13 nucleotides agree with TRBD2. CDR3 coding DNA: TGTGCCAACCGGGGACTAGCGGGGCCCCCGATGCTGGAGACCCAGTACTTC. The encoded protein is CANRGLAGPPMLETQYF.